Below are 9 T cell receptor beta chains sequenced from a single sample in a study of blood T cells in healthy people across ages. A sample-barcoded 5' primer and a J-beta primer mix were used in a second PCR of roughly 6 to 11 cycles. TCRdb reprocessed the 5' RACE reads via MiXCR and lists one record per CDR3 protein. The sample has about 1 million distinct CDR3 sequences, more than 35% seen once. Sequenced input: blood. The receptors come from a woman aged 55 to 70 in good health.

V is TRBV20-1 and J is TRBJ2-5; tentatively, D is TRBD1 or TRBD2 (6 bases each). The CDR3 runs to 14 residues. CDR1 is DFQATT and CDR2 is SNEGSKA in the germline V gene (reference sequence). V lost 5 bases, J lost 4 bases, and 17 bases lay in between. In nucleotides, the CDR3 is TGCAGTGCTGTCGGGGGCAGGGATGGAGAGACCCAGTACTTC. Protein product: CSAVGGRDGETQYF.

V and J are TRBV6-2 or TRBV6-3 and TRBJ2-4, with 8 bases matching TRBD2. Germline assignment: CDR1 MNHEY and CDR2 SVGEGT. CDR3 length: 16 amino acids. Trimming at V came to 2 bases and at J to 13 bases, leaving 16 bases not matched to a gene. The CDR3 nucleotides are TGTGCCAGCAGTTACATCCCTAGCGGGTTGCCCTCAGAGCAGTACTTC. Protein sequence: CASSYIPSGLPSEQYF.

This chain's CDR3 is CASSSSEQGATFSGRADNEQFF. The CDR3 DNA follows: TGTGCCAGCAGCTCGTCCGAACAGGGGGCTACCTTTAGCGGGAGGGCCGACAATGAGCAGTTCTTC. The gene calls are TRBV7-8 and TRBJ2-1; 11 positions agree with TRBD2. CDR1 is SGHVS and CDR2 is FQNEAQ in the germline V gene. V gave up 4 bases and J gave up 5 bases; unmatched junction bases: 25. The CDR3 spans 22 residues. Supplemented by reference TRBV7-8 and TRBJ2-1, the full variable domain reads GAGVSQSPRYKVAKRGQDVALRCDPISGHVSLFWYQQALGQGPEFLTYFQNEAQLDKSGLPSDRFFAERPEGSVSTLKIQRTQQEDSAVYLCASSSSEQGATFSGRADNEQFFGPGTRLTVL.

V is TRBV12-3 or TRBV12-4 and J is TRBJ2-1; the match to TRBD2 covers 12 bases. J gave up 1 base and V 4 bases, and 5 bases lay outside the gene matches. This CDR3 comprises 17 residues. Here the CDR3 DNA reads TGTGCCAGCAGTTCAGGACTAGCGGGAAAATCCTACAATGAGCAGTTCTTC. Its protein is CASSSGLAGKSYNEQFF.

This clonotype has just a few counts. The V gene is TRBV10-3, the J gene TRBJ2-1, with 13 bases matching TRBD2. Looked up from germline, CDR1 is ENHRY and CDR2 is SYGVKD. V was clipped by 6 bases and J by 7 bases; unmatched bases: 12. This CDR3 comprises 17 residues. DNA for the CDR3: TGTGCCATCAGCGGGACTAGCGGGGTTTCCCCGGGAAATGAGCAGTTCTTC. Its translation is CAISGTSGVSPGNEQFF.

This clonotype was detected a few times. The V and J genes are TRBV14 and TRBJ2-5, with unresolved D. The end of the DNA fits TRBJ2-7 better, so the J call may be wrong. This CDR3 region has 12 residues. The germline V gene encodes CDR1 SGHDN and CDR2 FVKESK. CDR3 residues: CASSPSWGEQYF. Here the CDR3 DNA reads TGTGCCAGCAGCCCTTCGTGGGGCGAGCAGTACTTC.

This clonotype was seen more than once but under ten times. V gene TRBV20-1 combines with J gene TRBJ1-2, with D unclear. Trimming removed 2 bases from V and 8 bases from J, with 15 bases in between. This CDR3 region has 13 residues. CDR1 and CDR2 from the germline V gene are DFQATT and SNEGSKA (reference sequence). The CDR3 coding sequence is TGCAGTGCTAGACCTGCCACGGGAGGAGGCTACACCTTC. Residues: CSARPATGGGYTF.

The rearrangement links TRBV20-1 to TRBJ1-2; D remains unclear. In germline, CDR1 is DFQATT, CDR2 SNEGSKA (reference sequence). This CDR3 is 13 amino acids long. The V gene lost 0 bases and the J gene lost 2 bases, with 7 bases spanning the gap. The CDR3 loop is CSARESGNYGYTF. The CDR3 DNA follows: TGCAGTGCTAGAGAGAGTGGGAACTATGGCTACACCTTC.

The V and J genes are TRBV7-2 and TRBJ2-7; D not certain. The V and J ends lost 3 bases and 3 bases respectively, with 15 bases between them. The CDR3 contains 15 residues. Per germline, CDR1 SGHTA and CDR2 FQGNSA. This CDR3 reads CASSLVELVNYEQYF. DNA of the CDR3: TGTGCCAGCAGCTTGGTCGAGTTGGTGAACTACGAGCAGTACTTC. The full variable domain, rest sourced from reference TRBV7-2 and TRBJ2-7, is GAGVSQSPSNKVTEKGKDVELRCDPISGHTALYWYRQSLGQGLEFLIYFQGNSAPDKSGLPSDRFSAERTGGSVSTLTIQRTQQEDSAVYLCASSLVELVNYEQYFGPGTRLTVT.